Listed here are 29 T cell receptor beta chains from one sample, sequenced in a study of T-cell reconstitution after alpha-beta-depleted transplantation in children. Unique molecular identifiers were used to barcode this TCRbeta library. TCRdb processed the PCR reads anew with MiXCR; each CDR3 protein has one entry. In the table there are about 72,000 distinct CDR3 sequences, 6% to 8.5% of which are singletons. Sequenced material: PBMCs from the stem cell graft donor, taken from the stem cell graft. These receptors came from a human donor who donated a stem cell graft to a child with acute lymphoblastic leukemia.

This clonotype was seen at least ten times. This chain links TRBV11-3 with TRBJ2-5; 12 bases match TRBD1. The V and J ends lost 1 base and 5 bases, in that order; junction bases with no gene match: 17. The CDR3 contains 20 residues. Germline-derived CDR1 and CDR2 are SGHNT and YENEEA. Written as DNA, the CDR3 is TGTGCCAGCAGCTTAGTGGGCTGGGGACAGGGGGCGCCGGCGGCGGAGACCCAGTACTTC. It codes for CASSLVGWGQGAPAAETQYF.

This clonotype was counted ten times or more. The chain uses TRBV19 and TRBJ1-2, with a weak D call TRBD1 (6 bases). The germline V and J ends were trimmed by 7 bases and 0 bases, with 12 bases remaining between them. Looked up from germline, CDR1 is LNHDA and CDR2 is SQIVND (reference sequence). This CDR3 has 14 amino acids. Here the CDR3 DNA reads TGTGCCAGTAACCCGGGACATTCTAACTATGGCTACACCTTC. Protein: CASNPGHSNYGYTF.

This clonotype has a single count. The chain uses TRBV5-4 and TRBJ1-2; TRBD1 is a possible D gene (5 bases). CDR1 and CDR2 from the germline V gene are SGHNT and YYREEE (reference sequence). The CDR3 has 14 amino acids. V was trimmed by 4 bases and J by 6 bases, leaving 16 bases between them. CDR3 in DNA: TGTGCCAGCAGCCCGTACGGCTGGGGCGATGGCTACACCTTC. Its protein product is CASSPYGWGDGYTF. Supplemented by reference TRBV5-4 and TRBJ1-2, the full variable domain reads ETGVTQSPTHLIKTRGQQVTLRCSSQSGHNTVSWYQQALGQGPQFIFQYYREEENGRGNFPPRFSGLQFPNYSSELNVNALELDDSALYLCASSPYGWGDGYTFGSGTRLTVV.

This clonotype was seen only a few times. The V gene is TRBV6-1, the J gene TRBJ1-6, with D perhaps TRBD1 (5 bases). The V and J ends lost 5 bases and 5 bases respectively, with 10 bases between them. This CDR3 is 14 amino acids long. The germline V gene encodes CDR1 MNHNS and CDR2 SASEGT. CDR3 in amino acids: CASSTGRNNSPLHF. CDR3 DNA sequence: TGTGCCAGCAGTACGGGACGCAATAATTCACCCCTCCACTTT.

This clonotype was seen only once. This chain joins TRBV5-1 and TRBJ1-4; no firm D call. Trimming pared 0 bases from V and 0 bases from J, leaving 6 bases between. Germline CDR1 SGHRS, CDR2 YFSETQ. CDR3 length: 15 residues. The chain's CDR3 is CASSLDKATNEKLFF. The CDR3 DNA reads TGCGCCAGCAGCTTGGATAAGGCAACTAATGAAAAACTGTTTTTT.

This clonotype has more than one count but fewer than ten. The gene calls are TRBV29-1 and TRBJ2-2, with 9 nucleotides matching TRBD1. With 4 bases clipped from V and 4 bases from J, the junction kept 4 bases outside the gene matches. Germline V gene sequence: CDR1 SQVTM, CDR2 ANQGSEA. The CDR3 contains 14 residues. The CDR3 region is CSVVQGAFTGELFF. The CDR3 DNA follows: TGCAGCGTTGTACAGGGGGCCTTCACCGGGGAGCTGTTTTTT.

This clonotype was observed many times. The chain joins TRBV12-3 or TRBV12-4 to TRBJ2-3, with D unresolved. Trimming took 9 bases from V and 4 from J, leaving 8 bases between them. CDR3 length: 11 residues. The CDR3 is CASSVADTQYF. DNA of the CDR3: TGTGCCAGTTCGGTGGCAGATACGCAGTATTTT.

This clonotype occurred many times. V gene TRBV4-1 combines with J gene TRBJ2-7; 8 bases line up with TRBD2. Germline V gene sequence: CDR1 MGHRA, CDR2 YSYEKL. The V gene end was trimmed by 4 bases and the J gene end by 6 bases; junction bases not matched to a gene: 11. The CDR3 covers 15 residues. As DNA, the CDR3 is TGCGCCAGCAGCCCGAGCGGGGGACCAGGGAGCGAGCAGTACTTC. The encoded protein is CASSPSGGPGSEQYF.

In its sample, this clonotype was seen many times. The rearrangement uses TRBV29-1 and TRBJ1-2; possibly TRBD1 for D (6 bases). Germline loops: CDR1 SQVTM, CDR2 ANQGSEA. The V end was cut by 3 bases, the J end by 3 bases, with 11 bases between. This CDR3 region has 13 residues. Here the CDR3 DNA reads TGCAGCGTTGACGTTGGGGGCTACTATGGCTACACCTTC. Its protein is CSVDVGGYYGYTF.

This clonotype was seen a few times. The chain employs TRBV7-9 and TRBJ2-2, with 7 bases matching TRBD1. After removal of 3 bases from V and 4 bases from J, the junction contained 2 bases not matched to a gene. The CDR3 contains 14 residues. CDR1 and CDR2 (germline): SEHNR, FQNEAQ (reference sequence). The CDR3 DNA is TGTGCCAGCAGCTTGCCAGGGGGCACCGGGGAGCTGTTTTTT. Amino acids: CASSLPGGTGELFF.

In this sample, this clonotype turned up a few times. The chain has TRBV15 and TRBJ2-1, with 12 positions matching TRBD2. This CDR3 is 18 amino acids long. J gave up 7 bases and V 0 bases, and 10 bases lay outside the gene matches. Germline V gene sequence: CDR1 LNHNV, CDR2 YYDKDF (reference sequence). CDR3 amino acids: CATSRDPPGLAGGNEQFF. The CDR3, as DNA: TGTGCCACCAGCAGAGATCCGCCTGGGCTAGCGGGGGGGAATGAGCAGTTCTTC. Supplemented by reference TRBV15 and TRBJ2-1, the full variable domain reads DAMVIQNPRYQVTQFGKPVTLSCSQTLNHNVMYWYQQKSSQAPKLLFHYYDKDFNNEADTPDNFQSRRPNTSFCFLDIRSPGLGDTAMYLCATSRDPPGLAGGNEQFFGPGTRLTVL.

This CDR3 is CASTLSNNEQFF. For the CDR3, the DNA is TGTGCCAGCACTCTTTCAAACAATGAGCAGTTCTTC. V gene TRBV5-5 combines with J gene TRBJ2-1; D is uncertain. There are 12 residues in the CDR3. V lost 6 bases and J lost 5, with 9 bases in between. The germline CDR1 and CDR2 sequences are SGHKS and YYEKEE (reference sequence).

This clonotype was seen at least ten times. This chain connects TRBV12-3 or TRBV12-4 to TRBJ2-7; 11 positions match TRBD2. There are 16 residues in the CDR3. Unmatched junction bases numbered 6, after V lost 4 bases and J lost 1 base. As DNA, the CDR3 is TGTGCCAGCAGTTCTAGGACTAGCGGGCGATCCTACGAGCAGTACTTC. Translation: CASSSRTSGRSYEQYF.

The J gene is TRBJ2-1, the V gene TRBV5-1, with TRBD2 identical over 14 bases. In germline, CDR1 is SGHRS, CDR2 YFSETQ. The CDR3 runs 18 residues. V was pared by 6 bases and J by 0 bases, with 8 bases of the junction left unmatched. Written as DNA, the CDR3 is TGCGCCAGCACCTGGACTAGCGGGGGGTTAAGCTCCTACAATGAGCAGTTCTTC. Its translation: CASTWTSGGLSSYNEQFF.

This clonotype was observed at least ten times. This rearrangement joins TRBV5-1 to TRBJ2-2; D unclear. The CDR3 runs 14 residues. Germline-derived CDR1 and CDR2 are SGHRS and YFSETQ. V lost 2 bases to trimming and J lost 6 bases, with 11 bases between them. In DNA, the CDR3 is TGCGCCAGCAGCTTTTACTCTTCGGCCGGGGAGCTGTTTTTT. Its translation is CASSFYSSAGELFF.

This clonotype has ten or more counts. The J gene is TRBJ2-5, the V gene TRBV12-3 or TRBV12-4; 7 positions agree with TRBD1. The CDR3 consists of 14 residues. V was pared by 8 bases and J by 5 bases, with 11 bases of the junction left unmatched. The CDR3 DNA sequence: TGTGCCAGCTCCGGGGACACAGGGGACGAGACCCAGTACTTC. Its translation: CASSGDTGDETQYF.

This clonotype was found many times. This sequence joins TRBV2 and TRBJ2-7; weak D call: TRBD2 (5 bases). Germline V gene lookup returns CDR1 SNHLY and CDR2 FYNNEI. The CDR3 consists of 14 residues. V was trimmed by 6 bases and J by 2 bases, leaving 14 bases between them. The CDR3 is CASRKGSDAYEQYF. The CDR3 nucleotides read TGTGCCAGCAGGAAGGGTAGCGATGCCTACGAGCAGTACTTC.

This clonotype was observed many times. The junction differs from germline at one of its ends, possibly a read error. The chain carries TRBV5-1 and TRBJ1-5; TRBD1 is a possible D gene (5 bases). The V gene's germline CDR1 is SGHRS and CDR2 YFSETQ. The CDR3 covers 15 residues. The CDR3 sequence is CASSLLGGSNQPQHF. CDR3 DNA: TGTGCCAGCAGCTTGCTGGGGGGGAGCAATCAGCCCCAGCATTTT.

Ten or more counts support this clonotype. The chain employs TRBV9 and TRBJ2-4; 8 bases fit TRBD1. Germline loops: CDR1 SGDLS, CDR2 YYNGEE. V was clipped by 0 bases and J by 5 bases; unmatched bases: 10. This CDR3 is built from 17 residues. The CDR3 spells CASSVDPATGVENIQYF. The DNA of the CDR3 is TGTGCCAGCAGCGTAGACCCCGCGACAGGGGTGGAAAACATTCAGTACTTC.

This clonotype was detected ten times or more. V is TRBV5-5 and J is TRBJ2-2; the match to TRBD1 covers 8 bases. Germline values: CDR1 SGHKS, CDR2 YYEKEE (reference sequence). J gave up 4 bases and V 5 bases, and 4 bases lay outside the gene matches. CDR3 size: 14 residues. The CDR3 here is CASRDRVATGELFF. DNA of the CDR3: TGTGCCAGCAGGGACAGGGTGGCCACCGGGGAGCTGTTTTTT.

A few counts support this clonotype. The genes are TRBV12-3 or TRBV12-4 and TRBJ2-7, with unresolved D. The CDR3 contains 15 residues. With 1 base removed from V and 9 bases from J, the gap between germline ends came to 19 bases. The CDR3 is CASSLGVQSGYPQYF. The CDR3 nucleotides are TGTGCCAGCAGTTTAGGGGTCCAGAGTGGTTATCCGCAGTACTTC.

This clonotype was seen ten or more times. V usage is TRBV4-1 and J usage is TRBJ1-2; a weak D match, TRBD1 (5 bases). Between the trimmed V and J ends, which lost 1 base and 2 bases, there was a span of 14 bases. The CDR3 runs to 16 residues. Germline assignment: CDR1 MGHRA and CDR2 YSYEKL. CDR3 residues: CASSQGLVAGNYGYTF. Written as DNA, the CDR3 is TGCGCCAGCAGCCAAGGATTGGTAGCAGGGAACTATGGCTACACCTTC.

The rearrangement links TRBV12-3 or TRBV12-4 to TRBJ2-7; 10 bases agree with TRBD2. J gave up 0 bases and V 3 bases, and 2 bases lay outside the gene matches. This CDR3 has 15 amino acids. The CDR3 region is CASSFGLAASYEQYF. The DNA for the CDR3 is TGTGCCAGCAGTTTTGGACTAGCGGCCTCCTACGAGCAGTACTTC.

The rearrangement links TRBV25-1 to TRBJ2-1, with 10 bases that match TRBD2. The germline gives CDR1 MGHDK, CDR2 SYGVNS. V shed 5 bases and J 7 bases; nucleotides not matched to a gene: 11. The CDR3 spans 16 residues. CDR3: CASSPSGGLAINEQFF. Written as DNA, the CDR3 is TGTGCCAGCAGTCCCTCCGGGGGACTAGCGATAAATGAGCAGTTCTTC.

This clonotype was detected ten times or more. This chain links TRBV27 with TRBJ1-1, with 9 positions matching TRBD1. The CDR3 extends over 16 amino acids. With V trimmed by 5 bases and J by 0 bases, 7 bases remained unmatched. Germline-derived CDR1 and CDR2 are MNHEY and SMNVEV (reference sequence). The CDR3 sequence is CASSPDRGPMNTEAFF. The CDR3 DNA sequence: TGTGCCAGCAGTCCGGACAGGGGCCCAATGAACACTGAAGCTTTCTTT.

This clonotype has at least ten counts. The rearrangement links TRBV5-6 to TRBJ2-7; TRBD1 matches 9 bases. The CDR3 contains 14 residues. V lost 4 bases to trimming and J lost 6 bases; unmatched junction nucleotides: 8. Germline V gene lookup returns CDR1 SGHDT and CDR2 YYEEEE. CDR3 sequence reads: CASSMTGGSGEQYF. As DNA, the CDR3 is TGTGCCAGCAGCATGACAGGGGGATCCGGCGAGCAGTACTTC.

The chain carries TRBV29-1 and TRBJ2-7, with 11 bases fitting TRBD1. CDR1 and CDR2 from the germline V gene are SQVTM and ANQGSEA. CDR3 size: 13 residues. Trimming cost V 7 bases and J 6 bases; bases outside gene matches: 8. The CDR3 is CSAGTGTGGEQYF. The CDR3 DNA is TGCAGCGCCGGTACCGGGACAGGGGGCGAGCAGTACTTC.

V usage is TRBV20-1 and J usage is TRBJ1-1, with D tentatively TRBD1 (6 bases). The CDR3 totals 11 residues. Trimming left V 3 bases short and J 11 bases short, with 13 bases between. Germline loops: CDR1 DFQATT, CDR2 SNEGSKA (reference sequence). Here the CDR3 DNA reads TGCAGTGCTAGCCCCACAGGGCACGCTTTCTTT. Protein sequence: CSASPTGHAFF.

This clonotype was picked up many times. The rearrangement links TRBV5-4 to TRBJ2-7, with 10 bases matching TRBD2. CDR3 length: 14 amino acids. V shed 4 bases and J 2 bases; nucleotides not matched to a gene: 3. Germline CDR1 reads SGHNT; CDR2 reads YYREEE (reference sequence). The CDR3 reads CASSQGLATYEQYF. DNA of the CDR3: TGTGCCAGCAGCCAGGGACTAGCGACCTACGAGCAGTACTTC.